Each of the 10 T cell receptor beta chains below was sequenced from the same sample in a study of blood T cell repertoires in COVID-19. The table came from immunoSEQ multiplex PCR; TCRdb's copy has only in-frame clones and leaves some out. The sample has about 170,000 clones; 82% are singletons. Sequenced sample: peripheral blood. The receptor source for this set is a woman between 40 and 55 years old with COVID-19, enrolled during active disease.

The chain employs TRBV6-5 and TRBJ2-3; D may be TRBD1 (6 bases). Germline assignment: CDR1 MNHEY and CDR2 SVGAGI. V was cut by 2 bases and J by 3 bases, with 15 bases left in between. This CDR3 has 16 residues. The CDR3 DNA follows: TGTGCCAGCAGTTACGTGAGGGGGATCGGGACAGATACGCAGTATTTT. This sequence encodes CASSYVRGIGTDTQYF.

The chain recombines TRBV2 with TRBJ2-1; D is uncertain. The CDR3 covers 13 residues. From germline, CDR1 is SNHLY and CDR2 FYNNEI. Trimming took off 7 bases at V and 9 bases at J, with 16 bases between the two ends. CDR3 loop: CASITSGSSEQFF. CDR3 in DNA: TGTGCCAGCATTACCTCAGGTTCGAGTGAGCAGTTCTTC. Variable domain in full (rest from reference TRBV2 and TRBJ2-1): EPEVTQTPSHQVTQMGQEVILRCVPISNHLYFYWYRQILGQKVEFLVSFYNNEISEKSEIFDDQFSVERPDGSNFTLKIRSTKLEDSAMYFCASITSGSSEQFFGPGTRLTVL.

The rearrangement uses TRBV3-1 (or the pseudogene TRBV3-2) and TRBJ2-5; the D is unclear. The CDR3 has 10 amino acids. The germline V gene has CDR1 LGHDT and CDR2 YNNKEL (reference sequence). V lost 3 bases and J lost 9, with 5 bases in between. The CDR3 sequence: CASSQASQYF. As DNA, the CDR3 is TGTGCCAGCAGCCAGGCCTCCCAGTACTTC.

There are a few counts of this clone. The CDR3 loop reads CASSLTGLNTEAFF. The CDR3, as DNA: TGTGCCAGCAGTTTAACAGGTCTAAACACTGAAGCTTTCTTT. The chain couples TRBV28 to TRBJ1-1; tentatively, D is TRBD1 (5 bases). CDR3 length: 14 amino acids. The germline gives CDR1 MDHEN, CDR2 SYDVKM. The V gene lost 2 bases and the J gene lost 2 bases, with 9 bases spanning the gap.

The chain combines TRBV29-1 with TRBJ2-3; possible D gene TRBD1, 6 bases. With 6 bases removed from V and 3 bases from J, the gap between germline ends came to 16 bases. Germline loops: CDR1 SQVTM, CDR2 ANQGSEA. The CDR3 runs 14 residues. This CDR3 reads CSVGAAVGTDTQYF. In DNA, the CDR3 is TGCAGCGTGGGGGCGGCAGTTGGGACAGATACGCAGTATTTT.

The V call is TRBV4-2, the J call TRBJ1-3, with D possibly TRBD1 on 5 matching bases. The CDR3 length is 17 residues. Trimming removed 0 bases at V and 2 bases at J, with 14 bases between. The germline V gene encodes CDR1 LGHNA and CDR2 YNFKEQ. As DNA, the CDR3 is TGTGCCAGCAGCCAAGAGCAGGGAAGTTTGACTGGAAACACCATATATTTT. It translates to CASSQEQGSLTGNTIYF.

This chain joins TRBV24-1 and TRBJ2-2; D unresolved. This CDR3 comprises 15 residues. V lost 3 bases and J lost 1, with 8 bases in between. The germline CDR1 and CDR2 sequences are KGHDR and SFDVKD. In nucleotides, the CDR3 is TGTGCCACCAGTGATGCCCGACAGAACACCGGGGAGCTGTTTTTT. Translated: CATSDARQNTGELFF.

The chain couples TRBV7-9 to TRBJ1-4; unclear D gene. The germline V gene has CDR1 SEHNR and CDR2 FQNEAQ (reference sequence). Trimming took 1 base from V and 7 from J, leaving 7 bases between them. The CDR3 has 13 residues. This CDR3 reads CASSLGQIEKLFF. The CDR3 DNA reads TGTGCCAGCAGCTTAGGGCAGATTGAAAAACTGTTTTTT.

Points on this clone: The same CDR3 arises from other DNA sequences in this sample as well. This sequence joins TRBV27 and TRBJ1-1, with 11 positions matching TRBD1. Germline-derived CDR1 and CDR2 are MNHEY and SMNVEV (reference sequence). With V trimmed by 3 bases and J by 2 bases, 2 bases remained unmatched. The CDR3 runs to 15 residues. DNA for the CDR3: TGTGCCAGCAGTTTCGGACAGGGGGCCAACACTGAAGCTTTCTTT. It yields the protein CASSFGQGANTEAFF.

This CDR3 is CASSLVPSGSNEQFF. CDR3 nucleotide sequence: TGCGCCAGCAGCTTGGTTCCTAGCGGGAGCAATGAGCAGTTCTTC. The chain employs TRBV5-1 and TRBJ2-1, with TRBD2 identical over 10 bases. Unmatched junction bases numbered 3, after V lost 0 bases and J lost 6 bases. The CDR3 contains 15 residues. CDR1 and CDR2 from the germline V gene are SGHRS and YFSETQ.